In its sample, the clone carrying this TCR beta chain was seen a few times. The data originate from a study of response to subunit inactivated influenza vaccine. Using its own MiXCR run on the RT-PCR reads, TCRdb lists one record per CDR3 protein. The table has under 200,000 distinct CDR3 sequences, about an eighth seen once; the top ten hold 25% to 30%. The V end lost 7 bases, the J end lost 4 bases, and 15 bases lay between the germline ends. The CDR3 has 13 residues. Germline V CDR1 and CDR2: SGHRS, YFSETQ. These data were also reused for a study on T cells expressing NK-cell markers. This second study says: Scientists made TCR beta cDNA using 5'RACE template switching with UMIs. Eight donors were sequenced, of whom seven were HCMV-seropositive, while the remaining one was HCMV-seronegative. Leadership of the CD3+CD56-NKG2C+ fraction also belonged to these clonotypes in several donors. HCMV specificity was not established for the expanded NKG2C+ T cell clones.

The material sequenced was CD8+ T cells sorted from PBMCs, taken 11 to 12 days after vaccination. The origin of this receptor is a man aged 50 to 59 who received an inactivated influenza vaccine. This chain links TRBV5-1 with TRBJ2-7; perhaps TRBD2 as D (6 bases). DNA of the CDR3: TGCGCCAGCGGCCGGGAGTACGGTTACGAGCAGTACTTC. Translation: CASGREYGYEQYF.